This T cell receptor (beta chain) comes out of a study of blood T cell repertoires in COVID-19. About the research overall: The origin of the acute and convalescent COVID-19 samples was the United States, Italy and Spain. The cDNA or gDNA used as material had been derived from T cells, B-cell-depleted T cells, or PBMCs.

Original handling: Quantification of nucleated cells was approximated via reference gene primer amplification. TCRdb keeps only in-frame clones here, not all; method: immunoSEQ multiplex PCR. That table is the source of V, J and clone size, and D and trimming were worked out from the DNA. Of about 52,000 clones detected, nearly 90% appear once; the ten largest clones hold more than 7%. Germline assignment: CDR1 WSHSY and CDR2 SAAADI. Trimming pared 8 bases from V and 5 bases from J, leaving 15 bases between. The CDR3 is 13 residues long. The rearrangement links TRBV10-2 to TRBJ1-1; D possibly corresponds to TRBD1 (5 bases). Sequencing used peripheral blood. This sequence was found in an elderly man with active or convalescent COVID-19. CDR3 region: CASRGPGKTEAFF. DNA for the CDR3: TGCGCCAGCCGAGGTCCAGGGAAAACTGAAGCTTTCTTT.